The rows below give T cell receptor beta chains drawn from one sample of a study of shared clonotypes between healthy human individuals. The data were produced by immunoSEQ multiplex PCR, yet TCRdb's version contains in-frame clones alone and is incomplete. The sample includes millions of clones, 85% to 95% of them seen just once. The sequencing sample was made of naive CD8+ T cells sorted from blood. The receptors shown here come from a young man in good health. The CDR3 runs from the conserved cysteine through the conserved F or W. The D gene is left open where the match is weak. Not every row has a clone size; where given, it reads once, few, many or a size class.

cdr3_length: 14; d_call: .; j_call: TRBJ2-2; clone_size: .; v_call: TRBV10-3; cdr3_aa: CAISERDLAGELFF; cdr3_nt: TGTGCCATCAGTGAGCGGGATTTAGCCGGGGAGCTGTTTTTT
cdr3_length: 17; d_call: TRBD2; j_call: TRBJ2-2; clone_size: .; v_call: TRBV6-1; cdr3_aa: CASSDPLAGGPTGELFF; cdr3_nt: TGTGCCAGCAGTGATCCCCTGGCGGGGGGGCCCACCGGGGAGCTGTTTTTT
cdr3_length: 15; d_call: TRBD2; j_call: TRBJ2-7; clone_size: once; v_call: TRBV6-6; cdr3_aa: CASSYSGGRVYEQYF; cdr3_nt: TGTGCCAGCAGTTACTCGGGCGGGAGGGTCTACGAGCAGTACTTC
cdr3_length: 13; d_call: .; j_call: TRBJ2-7; clone_size: .; v_call: TRBV5-1; cdr3_aa: CASSLVTVDEQYF; cdr3_nt: TGCGCCAGCAGCTTGGTCACGGTGGACGAGCAGTACTTC
cdr3_length: 14; d_call: .; j_call: TRBJ2-7; clone_size: .; v_call: TRBV6-5; cdr3_aa: CASSYSGESHEQYF; cdr3_nt: TGTGCCAGCAGTTACTCTGGAGAAAGCCACGAGCAGTACTTC
cdr3_length: 14; d_call: .; j_call: TRBJ1-1; clone_size: .; v_call: TRBV10-3; cdr3_aa: CAISAPGENTEAFF; cdr3_nt: TGTGCCATCAGTGCCCCAGGGGAGAACACTGAAGCTTTCTTT
cdr3_length: 13; d_call: .; j_call: TRBJ2-7; clone_size: .; v_call: TRBV9; cdr3_aa: CASSVASSYEQYF; cdr3_nt: TGTGCCAGCAGCGTAGCATCATCCTACGAGCAGTACTTC
cdr3_length: 14; d_call: .; j_call: TRBJ2-7; clone_size: .; v_call: TRBV6-5; cdr3_aa: CASSYEGASYEQYF; cdr3_nt: TGTGCCAGCAGTTATGAAGGGGCTAGCTACGAGCAGTACTTC
cdr3_length: 15; d_call: .; j_call: TRBJ1-1; clone_size: .; v_call: TRBV6-5; cdr3_aa: CASSYGAGMNTEAFF; cdr3_nt: TGTGCCAGCAGTTACGGTGCAGGGATGAACACTGAAGCTTTCTTT
cdr3_length: 12; d_call: .; j_call: TRBJ1-1; clone_size: .; v_call: TRBV7-9; cdr3_aa: CASSLMAAEAFF; cdr3_nt: TGTGCCAGCAGCTTAATGGCCGCTGAAGCTTTCTTT
cdr3_length: 16; d_call: .; j_call: TRBJ2-1; clone_size: .; v_call: TRBV5-1; cdr3_aa: CASSSVGTRSYNEQFF; cdr3_nt: TGCGCCAGCAGTTCCGTGGGTACGCGCTCCTACAATGAGCAGTTCTTC
cdr3_length: 16; d_call: .; j_call: TRBJ1-1; clone_size: .; v_call: TRBV9; cdr3_aa: CASSLEGEATNTEAFF; cdr3_nt: TGTGCCAGCAGCCTCGAAGGGGAAGCCACGAACACTGAAGCTTTCTTT
cdr3_length: 16; d_call: TRBD2; j_call: TRBJ2-1; clone_size: .; v_call: TRBV5-6; cdr3_aa: CASSLGLAGGNNEQFF; cdr3_nt: TGTGCCAGCAGCTTGGGACTAGCGGGAGGAAACAATGAGCAGTTCTTC
cdr3_length: 18; d_call: .; j_call: TRBJ1-4; clone_size: .; v_call: TRBV5-6; cdr3_aa: CASSLSRNGANANEKLFF; cdr3_nt: TGTGCCAGCAGCTTGTCCCGGAATGGGGCCAACGCTAATGAAAAACTGTTTTTT
cdr3_length: 15; d_call: TRBD1; j_call: TRBJ2-7; clone_size: .; v_call: TRBV5-4; cdr3_aa: CASSGGQGATYEQYF; cdr3_nt: TGTGCCAGCAGCGGAGGACAGGGGGCTACTTACGAGCAGTACTTC
cdr3_length: 13; d_call: .; j_call: TRBJ1-1; clone_size: .; v_call: TRBV7-9; cdr3_aa: CASSPQMNTEAFF; cdr3_nt: TGTGCCAGCAGCCCTCAGATGAACACTGAAGCTTTCTTT
cdr3_length: 16; d_call: .; j_call: TRBJ1-3; clone_size: .; v_call: TRBV2; cdr3_aa: CASSEYTASSGNTIYF; cdr3_nt: TGTGCCAGCAGTGAATATACGGCGAGCTCTGGAAACACCATATATTTT
cdr3_length: 16; d_call: TRBD1; j_call: TRBJ1-4; clone_size: .; v_call: TRBV2; cdr3_aa: CASTTGRGVANEKLFF; cdr3_nt: TGTGCCAGCACGACAGGGAGGGGTGTAGCTAATGAAAAACTGTTTTTT
cdr3_length: 13; d_call: .; j_call: TRBJ2-7; clone_size: .; v_call: TRBV19; cdr3_aa: CASSPGGSYEQYF; cdr3_nt: TGTGCCAGTAGTCCAGGGGGGTCCTACGAGCAGTACTTC
cdr3_length: 15; d_call: .; j_call: TRBJ1-1; clone_size: .; v_call: TRBV5-1; cdr3_aa: CASSLSGGQNTEAFF; cdr3_nt: TGCGCCAGCAGCTTAAGCGGGGGGCAGAACACTGAAGCTTTCTTT
cdr3_length: 17; d_call: .; j_call: TRBJ2-3; clone_size: .; v_call: TRBV9; cdr3_aa: CASSVVGLESSTDTQYF; cdr3_nt: TGTGCCAGCAGCGTAGTCGGTTTAGAGTCTAGCACAGATACGCAGTATTTT
cdr3_length: 15; d_call: .; j_call: TRBJ1-2; clone_size: .; v_call: TRBV4-3; cdr3_aa: CASSQDDTGRYGYTF; cdr3_nt: TGCGCCAGCAGCCAAGATGATACAGGGCGGTATGGCTACACCTTC
cdr3_length: 16; d_call: .; j_call: TRBJ2-1; clone_size: .; v_call: TRBV11-2; cdr3_aa: CASSHIVGSSYNEQFF; cdr3_nt: TGTGCCAGCAGCCACATCGTGGGGAGCTCCTACAATGAGCAGTTCTTC
cdr3_length: 14; d_call: .; j_call: TRBJ2-2; clone_size: .; v_call: TRBV5-8; cdr3_aa: CASSLGQNTGELFF; cdr3_nt: TGTGCCAGCAGCTTGGGTCAGAACACCGGGGAGCTGTTTTTT
cdr3_length: 14; d_call: TRBD1; j_call: TRBJ2-7; clone_size: .; v_call: TRBV6-1; cdr3_aa: CASSWTGGGYEQYF; cdr3_nt: TGTGCCAGCAGTTGGACAGGGGGCGGCTACGAGCAGTACTTC
cdr3_length: 14; d_call: .; j_call: TRBJ1-1; clone_size: .; v_call: TRBV5-1; cdr3_aa: CASSLGDLLSEAFF; cdr3_nt: TGCGCCAGCAGCTTGGGGGACCTACTTAGTGAAGCTTTCTTT
cdr3_length: 16; d_call: .; j_call: TRBJ2-2; clone_size: .; v_call: TRBV4-1; cdr3_aa: CASSQDIGVFTGELFF; cdr3_nt: TGCGCCAGCAGCCAAGATATAGGGGTCTTCACCGGGGAGCTGTTTTTT
cdr3_length: 18; d_call: .; j_call: TRBJ2-1; clone_size: .; v_call: TRBV9; cdr3_aa: CASSVGTLDAFSYNEQFF; cdr3_nt: TGTGCCAGCAGCGTTGGCACCCTGGATGCTTTTTCCTACAATGAGCAGTTCTTC
cdr3_length: 12; d_call: .; j_call: TRBJ2-5; clone_size: .; v_call: TRBV2; cdr3_aa: CASSGYQETQYF; cdr3_nt: TGTGCCAGCAGCGGGTACCAAGAGACTCAGTACTTC
cdr3_length: 12; d_call: .; j_call: TRBJ2-7; clone_size: .; v_call: TRBV6-5; cdr3_aa: CASSYGGGEQYF; cdr3_nt: TGTGCCAGCAGTTACGGCGGAGGCGAGCAGTACTTC
cdr3_length: 18; d_call: .; j_call: TRBJ2-5; clone_size: .; v_call: TRBV4-1; cdr3_aa: CASSQEGPGPTYQETQYF; cdr3_nt: TGCGCCAGCAGCCAAGAGGGCCCCGGCCCCACGTACCAAGAGACCCAGTACTTC
cdr3_length: 17; d_call: TRBD1; j_call: TRBJ1-2; clone_size: .; v_call: TRBV10-3; cdr3_aa: CAISESDRGPANYGYTF; cdr3_nt: TGTGCCATCAGTGAGTCGGACAGGGGCCCAGCTAACTATGGCTACACCTTC
cdr3_length: 14; d_call: TRBD1; j_call: TRBJ1-5; clone_size: .; v_call: TRBV28; cdr3_aa: CASSGTGWEQPQHF; cdr3_nt: TGTGCCAGTTCCGGGACAGGGTGGGAGCAGCCCCAGCATTTT
cdr3_length: 14; d_call: .; j_call: TRBJ1-1; clone_size: .; v_call: TRBV9; cdr3_aa: CASSVVPGGAEAFF; cdr3_nt: TGTGCCAGCAGCGTAGTTCCGGGTGGCGCTGAAGCTTTCTTT
cdr3_length: 17; d_call: .; j_call: TRBJ1-3; clone_size: .; v_call: TRBV4-1; cdr3_aa: CASSLPDGVSSGNTIYF; cdr3_nt: TGCGCCAGCAGCCTCCCCGACGGGGTTAGCTCTGGAAACACCATATATTTT
cdr3_length: 14; d_call: .; j_call: TRBJ2-7; clone_size: .; v_call: TRBV10-2; cdr3_aa: CASTTDGHFYEQYF; cdr3_nt: TGCGCCAGCACTACGGACGGACACTTCTACGAGCAGTACTTC
cdr3_length: 16; d_call: TRBD1; j_call: TRBJ1-2; clone_size: .; v_call: TRBV6-5; cdr3_aa: CASSYSDREGNYGYTF; cdr3_nt: TGTGCCAGCAGTTACTCGGACAGGGAGGGGAACTATGGCTACACCTTC
cdr3_length: 14; d_call: .; j_call: TRBJ1-1; clone_size: .; v_call: TRBV11-2; cdr3_aa: CASSFPTGHSEAFF; cdr3_nt: TGTGCCAGCAGCTTCCCCACAGGACACTCTGAAGCTTTCTTT
cdr3_length: 15; d_call: TRBD1; j_call: TRBJ2-2; clone_size: .; v_call: TRBV2; cdr3_aa: CASLAGTGNTGELFF; cdr3_nt: TGTGCCAGCCTCGCCGGGACAGGGAACACCGGGGAGCTGTTTTTT
cdr3_length: 14; d_call: .; j_call: TRBJ2-7; clone_size: .; v_call: TRBV18; cdr3_aa: CASSPRDSLYEQYF; cdr3_nt: TGTGCCAGCTCACCGCGAGACAGCCTCTACGAGCAGTACTTC
cdr3_length: 14; d_call: .; j_call: TRBJ2-3; clone_size: .; v_call: TRBV27; cdr3_aa: CASSLLGVRDTQYF; cdr3_nt: TGTGCCAGCAGTTTATTAGGGGTTCGGGATACGCAGTATTTT
cdr3_length: 14; d_call: .; j_call: TRBJ1-6; clone_size: once; v_call: TRBV6-5; cdr3_aa: CASSEDSRGSPLHF; cdr3_nt: TGTGCCAGCAGTGAGGACAGCAGAGGGTCACCCCTCCACTTT
cdr3_length: 15; d_call: .; j_call: TRBJ2-2; clone_size: .; v_call: TRBV6-5; cdr3_aa: CASSIGRVFTGELFF; cdr3_nt: TGTGCCAGCAGTATAGGGCGCGTCTTCACCGGGGAGCTGTTTTTT
cdr3_length: 16; d_call: TRBD1; j_call: TRBJ1-1; clone_size: once; v_call: TRBV28; cdr3_aa: CASSLRQGVLSTEAFF; cdr3_nt: TGTGCCAGCAGTCTAAGACAGGGGGTGTTAAGCACTGAAGCTTTCTTT
cdr3_length: 15; d_call: .; j_call: TRBJ2-7; clone_size: .; v_call: TRBV28; cdr3_aa: CASRIDSMSGNEQYF; cdr3_nt: TGTGCCAGCAGGATCGACAGTATGTCCGGGAACGAGCAGTACTTC
cdr3_length: 12; d_call: .; j_call: TRBJ2-7; clone_size: once; v_call: TRBV28; cdr3_aa: CASSLYVDEQYF; cdr3_nt: TGTGCCAGCAGTTTATACGTGGACGAGCAGTACTTC
cdr3_length: 13; d_call: .; j_call: TRBJ2-1; clone_size: .; v_call: TRBV7-9; cdr3_aa: CASSPDGDNEQFF; cdr3_nt: TGTGCCAGCAGTCCGGACGGGGACAATGAGCAGTTCTTC